These T cell receptor beta chains were read from a single sample in a study of cytomegalovirus exposure and HLA in healthy donors. Clones were sequenced by immunoSEQ multiplex PCR, and TCRdb holds only the in-frame ones, with some missing. This table holds roughly 150,000 clones, roughly nine tenths found once. The sequenced sample consisted of PBMCs. These receptors originate from a woman between 18 and 29 years old in good health and CMV-seropositive. The CDR3 runs from the conserved cysteine through the conserved F or W. A D gene is named only where the DNA matches it firmly. The size entry is marked missing in some rows and otherwise reads once, few, many or a size class.

>TRBV14|-|TRBJ2-3|-
CASSSMEQMADTQYF
TGTGCCAGCAGCTCCATGGAGCAAATGGCAGATACGCAGTATTTT
>TRBV12-5|-|TRBJ2-1|TRBD2
CASGLAGLAGGHEQFF
TGTGCTAGTGGTTTGGCCGGACTAGCGGGAGGGCATGAGCAGTTCTTC
>TRBV29-1|-|TRBJ2-7|TRBD1
CSDTGQGVPSDEQYF
TGCAGCGACACGGGACAGGGGGTTCCCTCCGACGAGCAGTACTTC
>TRBV29-1|-|TRBJ2-1|TRBD1
CSVAGQGANEQFF
TGCAGCGTTGCAGGACAGGGGGCCAATGAGCAGTTCTTC
>TRBV6-5|-|TRBJ2-1|-
CASRAGTPIREQFF
TGTGCCAGCCGTGCGGGGACCCCTATTCGAGAGCAGTTCTTC
>TRBV6-5|-|TRBJ2-1|TRBD2
CASSYGGGNNEQFF
TGTGCCAGCAGTTACGGCGGGGGGAACAATGAGCAGTTCTTC
>TRBV7-9|-|TRBJ2-3|-
CASALASRTTSTDTQYF
TGTGCCAGTGCACTCGCGTCCCGGACAACTAGCACAGATACGCAGTATTTT
>TRBV9|-|TRBJ2-1|TRBD2
CASSAPTSGSWYEQFF
TGTGCCAGCAGCGCTCCCACTAGCGGGAGTTGGTATGAGCAGTTCTTC
>TRBV4-2|-|TRBJ2-7|TRBD2
CASSQGGEGNYEQYF
TGTGCCAGCAGCCAAGGGGGGGAGGGAAACTACGAGCAGTACTTC
>TRBV28|-|TRBJ2-1|-
CASSPQGSYNEQFF
TGTGCCAGCAGTCCCCAGGGCTCCTACAATGAGCAGTTCTTC
>TRBV11-2|-|TRBJ2-2|TRBD2
CASSFTSGSKGELFF
TGTGCCAGCAGCTTCACGAGCGGGAGTAAGGGGGAGCTGTTTTTT
>TRBV7-3|-|TRBJ1-5|-
CASSSDCYNQPQHF
TGTGCCAGCAGCTCCGACTGCTACAATCAGCCCCAGCATTTT
>TRBV6-1|-|TRBJ2-7|-
CASSDLTGQQYF
TGTGCCAGCAGTGACCTGACAGGTCAGCAGTACTTC
>TRBV28|once|TRBJ2-7|TRBD1
CASSSSGTGVGEQYF
TGTGCCAGCAGTTCCTCCGGGACAGGGGTTGGCGAGCAGTACTTC
>TRBV7-9|-|TRBJ1-2|TRBD1
CASSWDRSGYTF
TGTGCCAGCAGCTGGGACAGATCGGGCTACACCTTC
>TRBV5-6|-|TRBJ1-1|-
CASRSGHSGTEAFF
TGTGCCAGCAGGTCGGGACACTCGGGAACTGAAGCTTTCTTT
>TRBV6-4|-|TRBJ2-1|TRBD2
CASSGTSGSSGEQFF
TGTGCCAGCAGTGGGACTAGCGGGAGTTCTGGTGAGCAGTTCTTC
>TRBV9|-|TRBJ2-7|-
CASSVGQRPSYEQYF
TGTGCCAGCAGCGTAGGACAGCGTCCATCCTACGAGCAGTACTTC
>TRBV6-6|-|TRBJ2-7|TRBD2
CASSRAGDEQYF
TGTGCCAGCAGCCGGGCGGGGGACGAGCAGTACTTC
>TRBV30|-|TRBJ2-5|TRBD1
CAGQGAQETQYF
TGTGCCGGACAGGGGGCTCAAGAGACCCAGTACTTC
>TRBV28|-|TRBJ2-3|TRBD1
CASSNRDRGTDTQYF
TGTGCCAGCAGCAACCGGGACAGGGGAACAGATACGCAGTATTTT
>TRBV5-1|-|TRBJ2-1|TRBD2
CASSPLATSYNEQFF
TGCGCCAGCAGCCCACTAGCGACATCCTACAATGAGCAGTTCTTC
>TRBV23-1|few|TRBJ2-7|-
CASSQSQVYGSLYEQYF
TGCGCCAGCAGTCAATCTCAAGTTTACGGGTCCCTCTACGAGCAGTACTTC
>TRBV9|-|TRBJ2-5|TRBD2
CATKYREGGQETQYF
TGTGCCACCAAATACCGGGAGGGGGGGCAAGAGACCCAGTACTTC
>TRBV7-2|once|TRBJ1-5|TRBD1
CASSSIQGAGQPQHF
TGTGCCAGCAGCTCAATCCAGGGGGCGGGTCAGCCCCAGCATTTT
>TRBV19|-|TRBJ1-3|-
CASSILQGSGNTIYF
TGTGCCAGTAGTATCCTCCAGGGCTCTGGAAACACCATATATTTT
>TRBV25-1|-|TRBJ1-1|TRBD1
CASSGVDRVGNYDTEAFF
TGTGCCAGCAGTGGTGTGGACAGGGTGGGAAACTATGACACTGAAGCTTTCTTT
>TRBV29-1|-|TRBJ2-3|-
CSVQRGPTDTQYF
TGCAGCGTCCAACGTGGCCCCACAGATACGCAGTATTTT
>TRBV11-1|-|TRBJ1-4|-
CASSLGGNEKLFF
TGTGCCAGCAGCCTCGGAGGTAATGAAAAACTGTTTTTT
>TRBV19|once|TRBJ2-2|-
CASTTRAGIANTGELFF
TGTGCCAGTACCACCCGCGCGGGAATCGCGAACACCGGGGAGCTGTTTTTT
>TRBV10-3|-|TRBJ1-5|-
CAISESISGHGGNQPQHF
TGTGCCATCAGTGAGTCGATTTCCGGACATGGGGGCAATCAGCCCCAGCATTTT
>TRBV6-5|-|TRBJ2-2|TRBD2
CASSYPAGGNTGELFF
TGTGCCAGCAGTTACCCAGCGGGAGGTAACACCGGGGAGCTGTTTTTT
>TRBV7-6|-|TRBJ1-5|TRBD1
CASSSEDRDGQPQHF
TGTGCCAGCAGCTCAGAGGACAGGGACGGTCAGCCCCAGCATTTT
>TRBV9|-|TRBJ2-1|TRBD2
CASSVARSGRGANEQFF
TGTGCCAGCAGCGTGGCCCGGAGCGGGAGAGGGGCCAATGAGCAGTTCTTC
>TRBV28|once|TRBJ1-3|-
CASSVISGNTIYF
TGTGCCAGCAGTGTTATCTCTGGAAACACCATATATTTT
>TRBV5-1|-|TRBJ2-3|TRBD1
CASSRDGTGSDTQYF
TGCGCCAGCAGTCGCGACGGGACAGGGAGTGATACGCAGTATTTT
>TRBV19|-|TRBJ1-4|TRBD1
CASSPTGVGLNEKLFF
TGTGCCAGTAGTCCGACAGGGGTGGGCCTTAATGAAAAACTGTTTTTT
>TRBV18|-|TRBJ1-2|TRBD1
CASSLSTGDVYGYTF
TGTGCCAGCTCACTGTCGACAGGGGACGTTTATGGCTACACCTTC
>TRBV11-2|-|TRBJ2-3|TRBD1
CASSLRGGQGGIDTQYF
TGTGCCAGCAGCTTAAGAGGCGGACAGGGTGGGATAGATACGCAGTATTTT
>TRBV9|-|TRBJ1-3|TRBD1
CASSLGQGPGNTIYF
TGTGCCAGCAGCTTGGGACAGGGGCCTGGAAACACCATATATTTT
>TRBV2|once|TRBJ1-2|TRBD1
CASSPRGGYVYGYTF
TGTGCCAGCAGCCCTCGAGGGGGCTATGTCTATGGCTACACCTTC
>TRBV6-5|-|TRBJ1-5|TRBD1
CASSRTGGGNQPQHF
TGTGCCAGCAGCCGCACAGGGGGCGGCAATCAGCCCCAGCATTTT